The rows below give T cell receptor beta chains drawn from one sample of a study of a mutant IDH1 vaccine in newly diagnosed glioma. Antigens of these TCRs are unknown. Clones were sequenced by immunoSEQ multiplex PCR, and TCRdb holds only the in-frame ones, with some missing. The sample lists more than 35,000 clones; 81% were seen once. Specimen: PBMCs, collected from a glioma patient whose treatment included an IDH1 peptide vaccine. These receptors all stem from a man in his forties with glioma. CDR3s include the opening cysteine and the closing phenylalanine or tryptophan. A D gene is named only where the DNA matches it firmly.

V: TRBV7-8; D: TRBD2; J: TRBJ2-5; CDR3: CASSPGSGMRAETQYF
V: TRBV4-2; D: NA; J: TRBJ2-5; CDR3: CASSQERGGLGPQETQYF
V: TRBV11-2; D: TRBD1; J: TRBJ2-3; CDR3: CASSFNSAGRGHRDTQYF
V: TRBV7-6; D: NA; J: TRBJ1-4; CDR3: CASSLDAGSNEKLFF
V: TRBV6-5; D: NA; J: TRBJ1-1; CDR3: CASSHSTGSNTEAFF
V: TRBV7-9; D: NA; J: TRBJ1-2; CDR3: CASSTRRGDGYTF
V: TRBV4-3; D: NA; J: TRBJ2-2; CDR3: CASSYRNVMRTGELFF
V: TRBV25-1; D: TRBD1; J: TRBJ1-2; CDR3: CASSGLLDRDFNYGYTF
V: TRBV19; D: NA; J: TRBJ1-1; CDR3: CASRDWNTEAFF
V: TRBV11-3; D: TRBD2; J: TRBJ2-5; CDR3: CASSLDGGLAGVRETQYF
V: TRBV9; D: TRBD2; J: TRBJ2-1; CDR3: CASSGTSGGKDEQFF
V: TRBV6-9; D: NA; J: TRBJ1-1; CDR3: CASRRAREDTEAFF
V: TRBV28; D: NA; J: TRBJ2-1; CDR3: CASSFEDGVRNEQFF
V: TRBV7-8; D: TRBD2; J: TRBJ2-1; CDR3: CASSLRLAGGQTYNEQFF
V: TRBV7-2; D: NA; J: TRBJ1-5; CDR3: CASSPAGLTSNQPQHF
V: TRBV19; D: NA; J: TRBJ2-7; CDR3: CASSADYEQYF
V: TRBV19; D: TRBD1; J: TRBJ1-6; CDR3: CASSWGQANSPLHF
V: TRBV5-1; D: TRBD2; J: TRBJ2-7; CDR3: CASGLGGSSYEQYF
V: TRBV7-9; D: NA; J: TRBJ1-3; CDR3: CASSPLLSSGNTIYF
V: TRBV14; D: TRBD2; J: TRBJ2-1; CDR3: CASSQDLFERGTDNEQFF
V: TRBV10-3; D: TRBD1; J: TRBJ2-1; CDR3: CAIRKNPRQGAGDNEQFF
V: TRBV7-2; D: TRBD2; J: TRBJ2-3; CDR3: CASILGGAADTQYF
V: TRBV15; D: NA; J: TRBJ2-7; CDR3: CATSPGTLYEQYF
V: TRBV5-1; D: NA; J: TRBJ1-1; CDR3: CASSLAWGTEAFF
V: TRBV5-6; D: TRBD1; J: TRBJ2-5; CDR3: CASSGARGYTETQYF
V: TRBV6-5; D: TRBD1; J: TRBJ1-3; CDR3: CASSRDRGSGNTIYF
V: TRBV5-4; D: NA; J: TRBJ1-5; CDR3: CASSLDGDQPQHF
V: TRBV5-4; D: TRBD2; J: TRBJ2-3; CDR3: CASSPRLAGGTDTQYF
V: TRBV18; D: NA; J: TRBJ2-7; CDR3: CASSPGSGEQYF
V: TRBV28; D: NA; J: TRBJ2-3; CDR3: CASSEGSDTQYF
V: TRBV5-6; D: NA; J: TRBJ2-7; CDR3: CASSSVRAYEQYF
V: TRBV6-6; D: NA; J: TRBJ1-5; CDR3: CASAEYSNQPQHF
V: TRBV19; D: TRBD2; J: TRBJ2-3; CDR3: CASSLRGVTTDTQYF
V: TRBV19; D: NA; J: TRBJ2-6; CDR3: CASSSMTGANVLTF
V: TRBV18; D: TRBD1; J: TRBJ2-1; CDR3: CASSSRMGQGGFYNEQFF
V: TRBV7-2; D: NA; J: TRBJ1-2; CDR3: CASSLSSLGYGYTF
V: TRBV27; D: NA; J: TRBJ1-2; CDR3: CASSTRLQTTNYGYTF
V: TRBV6-5; D: TRBD2; J: NA; CDR3: CASSPLASGRYEQYF
V: TRBV2; D: TRBD2; J: TRBJ2-3; CDR3: CASNWGSGTDTQYF
V: TRBV6-5; D: TRBD2; J: TRBJ2-3; CDR3: CASSYGKRGRTDTQYF
V: TRBV28; D: TRBD1; J: TRBJ2-7; CDR3: CASRTGQELYEQYF
V: TRBV28; D: TRBD2; J: TRBJ2-5; CDR3: CASRASGREETQYF
V: TRBV28; D: TRBD1; J: TRBJ2-1; CDR3: CASSSRGRSYNEQFF
V: TRBV5-1; D: NA; J: TRBJ2-1; CDR3: CASSLGDSDNEQFF
V: TRBV10-2; D: NA; J: TRBJ1-1; CDR3: CASSPGGGTEAFF
V: TRBV11-2; D: NA; J: TRBJ2-2; CDR3: CASSGRVGNTGELFF
V: TRBV6-1; D: NA; J: TRBJ1-5; CDR3: CASSDRWGQPQHF